The 22 T cell receptor beta chains below all came from one sample that was sequenced in a study of blood T cell repertoires in COVID-19. Sequencing used immunoSEQ multiplex PCR; TCRdb keeps in-frame clones, though not all of them. The repertoire holds about 160,000 clones, with around 83% as singletons. Specimen: peripheral blood. The origin of the receptors is a middle-aged man with acute or convalescent COVID-19.

This chain joins TRBV7-9 and TRBJ1-4, with D possibly being TRBD1 (6 bases). V was trimmed by 4 bases and J by 8 bases, leaving 20 bases between them. The germline gives CDR1 SEHNR, CDR2 FQNEAQ (reference sequence). This CDR3 contains 16 residues. The CDR3 sequence: CASSSPGIGGREKLFF. The CDR3 nucleotides read TGTGCCAGCAGCTCCCCGGGAATAGGGGGACGAGAAAAACTGTTTTTT.

This clone was observed once. This sequence joins TRBV2 and TRBJ2-5; D gene uncertain. This CDR3 contains 16 residues. CDR1 SNHLY and CDR2 FYNNEI come from the germline V gene. Trimming stripped 8 bases from V and 1 base from J, with 20 bases between. Here the CDR3 reads CASPQSRILSQETQYF. The CDR3 bases are TGTGCCAGCCCTCAGTCTAGAATTCTGTCCCAAGAGACCCAGTACTTC.

The CDR3: CASSLATLSQETQYF. CDR3 sequence (DNA): TGTGCCAGCAGCTTAGCTACCCTATCCCAAGAGACCCAGTACTTC. The chain recombines TRBV11-1 with TRBJ2-5; D is ambiguous. CDR3 length equals 15 residues. The V gene lost 0 bases and the J gene lost 1 base, with 9 bases spanning the gap. CDR1 is SGHAT and CDR2 is FQDESV in the germline V gene (reference sequence).

The chain recombines TRBV5-5 with TRBJ2-7; no firm D call. Germline V lookup: CDR1 SGHKS, CDR2 YYEKEE (reference sequence). CDR3 length: 12 residues. Trimming left V 0 bases short and J 6 bases short, with 7 bases between. Written as DNA, the CDR3 is TGTGCCAGCAGCTTGGGAGCCTTCGAGCAGTACTTC. It specifies CASSLGAFEQYF. Looking up the rest from reference TRBV5-5 and TRBJ2-7 gives the full variable domain: DAGVTQSPTHLIKTRGQQVTLRCSPISGHKSVSWYQQVLGQGPQFIFQYYEKEERGRGNFPDRFSARQFPNYSSELNVNALLLGDSALYLCASSLGAFEQYFGPGTRLTVT.

The chain joins TRBV28 to TRBJ1-2; D possibly corresponds to TRBD1 (5 bases). Germline-derived CDR1 and CDR2 are MDHEN and SYDVKM. V was cut by 6 bases and J by 3 bases, with 11 bases left in between. This CDR3 has 13 residues. Here the CDR3 reads CASRPGTHYGYTF. The CDR3 region has the DNA TGTGCCAGCAGGCCGGGGACTCACTATGGCTACACCTTC.

The CDR3 region is CASSVRDNPYEQYF. The CDR3 coding sequence is TGTGCCAGCAGCGTCCGGGACAATCCCTACGAGCAGTACTTC. The rearrangement uses TRBV9 and TRBJ2-7; D may be TRBD1 (6 bases). The germline V gene has CDR1 SGDLS and CDR2 YYNGEE. The CDR3 extends over 14 amino acids. V lost 2 bases and J 2 bases, leaving 11 bases between the germline ends.

V usage is TRBV6-5 and J usage is TRBJ2-2; 8 bases match TRBD1. Germline V gene sequence: CDR1 MNHEY, CDR2 SVGAGI. The length of the CDR3 is 15 residues. Trimming took 5 bases from V and 3 from J; bases not matched to a gene: 5. CDR3 sequence reads: CASSPDRGHTGELFF. CDR3 DNA sequence: TGTGCCAGCAGTCCCGACAGGGGTCACACCGGGGAGCTGTTTTTT.

The chain joins TRBV5-4 to TRBJ1-3, with 8 nucleotides matching TRBD1. This CDR3 contains 15 residues. Per germline, CDR1 SGHNT and CDR2 YYREEE (reference sequence). V dropped 4 bases and J dropped 0; count of bases not matched to a gene: 3. The CDR3 sequence is CASSKDRDSGNTIYF. In nucleotides, the CDR3 is TGTGCCAGCAGCAAGGACAGGGACTCTGGAAACACCATATATTTT.

V and J are TRBV3-1 (or the pseudogene TRBV3-2) and TRBJ1-1; D remains ambiguous. Germline V gene lookup returns CDR1 LGHDT and CDR2 YNNKEL (reference sequence). V gave up 2 bases and J gave up 4 bases, with 17 bases separating them. The length of the CDR3 is 16 residues. The CDR3, as DNA: TGTGCCAGCAGCCAAAGACGAGGGATAGGGCCCACTGAAGCTTTCTTT. Translating it yields CASSQRRGIGPTEAFF.

The rearrangement uses TRBV7-8 and TRBJ1-2; 8 bases line up with TRBD1. Germline V gene data show CDR1 as SGHVS and CDR2 as FQNEAQ. This CDR3 comprises 15 residues. V lost 5 bases and J lost 5; bases outside the gene matches: 10. CDR3: CASSARQGPVYGYTF. The CDR3, as DNA: TGTGCCAGCAGCGCCCGACAGGGGCCGGTTTATGGCTACACCTTC.

This sequence joins TRBV12-3 or TRBV12-4 and TRBJ2-7, with 7 bases that match TRBD1. V lost 5 bases, J lost 4 bases, and 5 bases stayed unmatched. CDR3 length: 13 amino acids. The CDR3 bases are TGTGCCAGCAGTGGAAACAGGGGATACGAGCAGTACTTC. Translation gives CASSGNRGYEQYF.

The chain couples TRBV6-5 to TRBJ1-1, with D tentatively TRBD1 (6 bases). Per the germline V gene, CDR1 is MNHEY and CDR2 is SVGAGI. Deletions cut 6 bases from V and 6 bases from J, with 11 bases between. CDR3 length equals 12 residues. The CDR3 region is CASSRGQSEAFF. Written as DNA, the CDR3 is TGTGCCAGCAGCCGAGGACAGTCTGAAGCTTTCTTT.

This clone has just one count. This sequence joins TRBV28 and TRBJ1-5; D is unclear. CDR3 size: 12 residues. The V gene lost 6 bases and the J gene lost 3 bases, with 6 bases spanning the gap. Germline assignment: CDR1 MDHEN and CDR2 SYDVKM. The CDR3 nucleotides read TGTGCCAGCAGGCAGGTCAATCAGCCCCAGCATTTT. This gives the protein CASRQVNQPQHF.

The chain employs TRBV5-1 and TRBJ2-3; D call uncertain. With 0 bases removed from V and 0 bases from J, the gap between germline ends came to 11 bases. Germline CDR1 reads SGHRS; CDR2 reads YFSETQ. The CDR3 extends over 16 amino acids. The CDR3 spells CASSLDPQTSTDTQYF. In nucleotides, the CDR3 is TGCGCCAGCAGCTTGGACCCTCAGACTAGCACAGATACGCAGTATTTT.

This clone appeared a few times. In DNA form, the CDR3 reads TGTGCCAGCAGCTTGGCCGGTGATTTGCGCGGCAATCAGCCCCAGCATTTT. It is translated as CASSLAGDLRGNQPQHF. The rearrangement joins TRBV5-6 to TRBJ1-5; D is unclear. There are 17 residues in the CDR3. Germline V gene data show CDR1 as SGHDT and CDR2 as YYEEEE. Trimming removed 0 bases from V and 2 bases from J, with 15 bases in between.

The rearrangement links TRBV28 to TRBJ1-2; 10 bases line up with TRBD1. The J segment lost 3 bases and the V segment lost 6 bases, leaving 13 bases of the junction unmatched. Germline CDR1 MDHEN, CDR2 SYDVKM. The CDR3 contains 17 residues. This CDR3 is CASSLTSRDRGDYGYTF. The CDR3 nucleotides read TGTGCCAGCAGCTTGACCTCTCGGGACAGGGGCGACTATGGCTACACCTTC.

The J gene is TRBJ2-5, the V gene TRBV3-1 (or the pseudogene TRBV3-2); D not certain. Deletions cut 2 bases from V and 4 bases from J, with 2 bases between. The CDR3 contains 11 residues. CDR1 LGHDT and CDR2 YNNKEL come from the germline V gene (reference sequence). The CDR3 loop is CASSQLETQYF. The CDR3 region has the DNA TGTGCCAGCAGCCAACTAGAGACCCAGTACTTC.

The chain has TRBV27 and TRBJ1-6, with a tentative D call TRBD1 (5 bases). The ends were cut back, 3 bases at V and 5 bases at J, with 8 bases in the middle. The CDR3 consists of 14 residues. Germline CDR1 is MNHEY and CDR2 is SMNVEV (reference sequence). CDR3 amino acids: CASSLGGNNSPLHF. CDR3 nucleotides: TGTGCCAGCAGTTTGGGGGGGAATAATTCACCCCTCCACTTT.

The chain couples TRBV18 to TRBJ1-5, with TRBD1 matching 10 bases. The germline CDR1 and CDR2 sequences are KGHSH and LQKENI. Trimming removed 6 bases from V and 2 bases from J; junction bases left unmatched: 4. The length of the CDR3 is 15 residues. CDR3 region: CASSGGTGGNQPQHF. DNA of the CDR3: TGTGCCAGCTCGGGGGGGACAGGGGGCAATCAGCCCCAGCATTTT.

This clone has a single count. At one end, the junction sequence differs from germline, possibly due to a read error. The rearrangement joins TRBV3-1 (or the pseudogene TRBV3-2) to TRBJ1-4, with 7 bases fitting TRBD1. Germline CDR1 LGHDT, CDR2 YNNKEL (reference sequence). This CDR3 spans 14 amino acids. CDR3 sequence reads: CANSDRALGEKLFF. CDR3 DNA: TGTGCCAACAGCGACAGGGCCCTTGGTGAAAAACTGTTTTTT.

J is TRBJ2-7 and V is TRBV7-2; D is perhaps TRBD1 (6 bases). This CDR3 comprises 14 residues. The V end was cut by 3 bases, the J end by 7 bases, with 16 bases between. Germline V gene data show CDR1 as SGHTA and CDR2 as FQGNSA. CDR3 DNA: TGTGCCAGCAGCTTGTCGAGGACAGCACTTGAGCAGTACTTC. Protein product: CASSLSRTALEQYF.

The V and J genes are TRBV5-1 and TRBJ2-3, with 8 bases matching TRBD1. The CDR3 loop spans 16 amino acids. The germline V gene has CDR1 SGHRS and CDR2 YFSETQ. J was trimmed by 2 bases and V by 0 bases; bases with no gene match: 5. The CDR3 nucleotides read TGCGCCAGCAGCTTGGGGATGGGACAGGTCACAGATACGCAGTATTTT. Its protein is CASSLGMGQVTDTQYF.